The 28 T cell receptor beta chains listed next were all sequenced from one sample in a study of siplizumab effects on memory and regulatory T cells. TCRdb keeps only in-frame clones here, not all; method: immunoSEQ multiplex PCR. The sample contains about 50,000 clones, just over 95% of which appear only once. Sequencing was performed on naive CD8+ T cells sorted from blood. The receptors here all came from a human donor in good health.

This chain uses TRBV19 with TRBJ2-1; D ambiguous. There are 15 residues in the CDR3. V dropped 4 bases and J dropped 0 bases, with 10 bases sitting between them. Germline V lookup: CDR1 LNHDA, CDR2 SQIVND (reference sequence). CDR3 nucleotides: TGTGCCAGTAGTACCCGGGCGGTCTCCTACAATGAGCAGTTCTTC. Protein product: CASSTRAVSYNEQFF.

V usage is TRBV27 and J usage is TRBJ2-2, with 9 bases that match TRBD1. CDR3 length: 13 residues. The V gene end was trimmed by 9 bases and the J gene end by 6 bases; junction bases not matched to a gene: 5. Looked up from germline, CDR1 is MNHEY and CDR2 is SMNVEV (reference sequence). The CDR3 bases are TGTGCCAGTCGGACAGGGGAATCCGGGGAGCTGTTTTTT. Its protein is CASRTGESGELFF.

The chain employs TRBV7-2 and TRBJ2-5, with D perhaps matching TRBD2 (5 bases). Germline assignment: CDR1 SGHTA and CDR2 FQGNSA. The ends were cut back, 2 bases at V and 4 bases at J, with 14 bases in the middle. There are 15 residues in the CDR3. The CDR3 loop reads CASSLWGALGETQYF. The CDR3 coding sequence is TGTGCCAGCAGCTTATGGGGAGCCCTGGGAGAGACCCAGTACTTC.

The chain carries TRBV9 and TRBJ2-5; a weak D match, TRBD1 (5 bases). This CDR3 comprises 13 residues. The V gene lost 3 bases and the J gene lost 4 bases, with 10 bases spanning the gap. CDR1 and CDR2 (germline): SGDLS, YYNGEE. Written as DNA, the CDR3 is TGTGCCAGCAGCGGTGGACAAATAGAGACCCAGTACTTC. It codes for CASSGGQIETQYF.

This clone showed up just once. The V gene is TRBV7-9, the J gene TRBJ1-5; D gene unclear. Per the germline V gene, CDR1 is SEHNR and CDR2 is FQNEAQ (reference sequence). There are 12 residues in the CDR3. V was pared by 5 bases and J by 11 bases, with 13 bases between. The CDR3 loop reads CASSAGGLAQHF. The CDR3 nucleotides are TGTGCCAGCAGCGCAGGTGGATTAGCCCAGCATTTT.

The chain uses TRBV13 and TRBJ2-3; no definite D call. The V end was cut by 5 bases, the J end by 8 bases, with 14 bases between. The CDR3 runs to 13 residues. Germline values: CDR1 PRHDT, CDR2 FYEKMQ (reference sequence). Written as DNA, the CDR3 is TGTGCCAGCAGCCAACCGCCCCTGCGTACGCAGTATTTT. Translation: CASSQPPLRTQYF.

This clone was observed once. This rearrangement joins TRBV29-1 to TRBJ2-1, with TRBD2 identical over 9 bases. J lost 10 bases, V lost 3 bases, and 7 bases had no gene match. This CDR3 is 13 amino acids long. Germline V lookup: CDR1 SQVTM, CDR2 ANQGSEA. CDR3 residues: CSVDFRLAGEQFF. The CDR3 DNA is TGCAGCGTTGATTTTAGGCTAGCGGGAGAGCAGTTCTTC.

The rearrangement links TRBV15 to TRBJ1-1, with a weak D call TRBD1 (5 bases). V gave up 1 base and J gave up 3 bases, with 6 bases separating them. The CDR3 is 13 residues long. Germline CDR1 is LNHNV and CDR2 is YYDKDF (reference sequence). CDR3 DNA: TGTGCCACCAGCAGAGGGGGGGACACTGAAGCTTTCTTT. It encodes CATSRGGDTEAFF.

V gene TRBV4-1 combines with J gene TRBJ2-2, with 11 positions matching TRBD2. The V gene end was trimmed by 0 bases and the J gene end by 5 bases; junction bases not matched to a gene: 2. The germline V gene encodes CDR1 MGHRA and CDR2 YSYEKL. The CDR3 totals 16 residues. The CDR3 spells CASSQEPSGRTGELFF. The CDR3, as DNA: TGCGCCAGCAGCCAAGAGCCTAGCGGGAGGACCGGGGAGCTGTTTTTT.

V and J are TRBV19 and TRBJ2-1; 9 positions match TRBD2. Germline V CDR1 and CDR2: LNHDA, SQIVND (reference sequence). With V trimmed by 3 bases and J by 7 bases, 7 bases remained unmatched. CDR3 length equals 15 residues. CDR3 loop: CASSIGLAGRNEQFF. The CDR3 nucleotides read TGTGCCAGTAGTATCGGGCTAGCGGGAAGGAATGAGCAGTTCTTC.

The chain recombines TRBV2 with TRBJ1-2; D is uncertain. Germline assignment: CDR1 SNHLY and CDR2 FYNNEI. V was cut by 8 bases and J by 8 bases, with 12 bases left in between. The CDR3 has 11 residues. CDR3 protein: CASGLIQGYTF. The CDR3 bases are TGTGCCAGCGGGCTCATACAGGGCTACACCTTC.

This clone was recorded once. V is TRBV27 and J is TRBJ2-5; 11 bases line up with TRBD2. Germline V gene data show CDR1 as MNHEY and CDR2 as SMNVEV (reference sequence). The CDR3 has 17 amino acids. Germline trimming cut 2 bases from V and 11 bases from J; bases unmatched to any gene: 16. In DNA form, the CDR3 reads TGTGCCAGCAGTTTAGCCCTTTTAGCGGGAGGGCCTCGTGAGCAGTACTTC. Protein product: CASSLALLAGGPREQYF.

This chain joins TRBV27 and TRBJ2-3; 7 bases line up with TRBD2. V trimming: 7 bases; J trimming: 3 bases; junction bases outside the gene matches: 10. There are 15 residues in the CDR3. Germline values: CDR1 MNHEY, CDR2 SMNVEV (reference sequence). Here the CDR3 reads CASILGAGATDTQYF. The CDR3 coding sequence is TGTGCCAGCATCTTAGGGGCGGGAGCTACAGATACGCAGTATTTT.

This chain connects TRBV19 to TRBJ1-2, with 10 bases that match TRBD1. The CDR3 spans 13 residues. Germline CDR1 and CDR2: LNHDA and SQIVND (reference sequence). J was trimmed by 6 bases and V by 4 bases; bases with no gene match: 2. The CDR3 sequence is CASSTGQGNGYTF. CDR3 coding DNA: TGTGCCAGTAGTACGGGACAGGGGAATGGCTACACCTTC.

The J gene is TRBJ2-7, the V gene TRBV9, with 10 nucleotides matching TRBD2. The CDR3 sequence is 15 residues long. Germline values: CDR1 SGDLS, CDR2 YYNGEE. V shed 4 bases and J 5 bases; nucleotides not matched to a gene: 9. The CDR3 spells CASSSEREGLDEQYF. The CDR3, as DNA: TGTGCCAGCAGCTCCGAGCGGGAGGGCCTAGACGAGCAGTACTTC.

The chain is built from TRBV14 and TRBJ2-5; TRBD1 matches 9 bases. V dropped 4 bases and J dropped 5; count of bases not matched to a gene: 8. CDR1 is SGHDN, CDR2 FVKESK, per germline. The CDR3 runs to 15 residues. In DNA form, the CDR3 reads TGTGCCAGCAGCCCCTGGACAGGGGCAGGGGAGACCCAGTACTTC. Translation: CASSPWTGAGETQYF.

J is TRBJ2-7 and V is TRBV29-1; D gene ambiguous. Germline V lookup: CDR1 SQVTM, CDR2 ANQGSEA. Trimming pared 4 bases from V and 3 bases from J, leaving 10 bases between. The CDR3 is 12 amino acids. The DNA of the CDR3 is TGCAGCGTTGCAGACCCCGGCTACGAGCAGTACTTC. It yields the protein CSVADPGYEQYF.

The V gene is TRBV13, the J gene TRBJ2-7, with D maybe TRBD2 (7 bases). Trimming left V 6 bases short and J 6 bases short, with 21 bases between. Germline-derived CDR1 and CDR2 are PRHDT and FYEKMQ (reference sequence). The CDR3 contains 15 residues. DNA for the CDR3: TGTGCCAGCAGTGGGGGGGGGCAGGACCCCCGCGAGCAGTACTTC. Encoded protein: CASSGGGQDPREQYF.

CDR3: CASSERGQGIGELFF. CDR3 bases: TGTGCCAGCAGCGAGCGGGGACAGGGGATCGGGGAGCTGTTTTTT. The V call is TRBV28, the J call TRBJ2-2; 10 bases are shared with TRBD1. The CDR3 is 15 amino acids. J lost 7 bases, V lost 6 bases, and 8 bases had no gene match. The germline CDR1 and CDR2 sequences are MDHEN and SYDVKM.

The chain couples TRBV28 to TRBJ2-3, with unresolved D. Germline CDR1 and CDR2: MDHEN and SYDVKM. The CDR3 is 14 amino acids. Between the trimmed V and J ends, which lost 6 bases and 3 bases, there was a span of 13 bases. The CDR3 DNA reads as TGTGCCAGCAGGATTAGTAGAACAACAGATACGCAGTATTTT. Its translation: CASRISRTTDTQYF.

V is TRBV4-3 and J is TRBJ1-1; D is perhaps TRBD1 (5 bases). This CDR3 comprises 15 residues. CDR1 and CDR2 from the germline V gene are LGHNA and YSLEER. Deletions cut 1 base from V and 3 bases from J, with 12 bases between. The CDR3 DNA reads TGCGCCAGCAGCCAAGGTAGGGCAGGGTACACTGAAGCTTTCTTT. This encodes CASSQGRAGYTEAFF.

The rearrangement links TRBV30 to TRBJ1-1; D unclear. The CDR3 spans 13 residues. The V end lost 3 bases, the J end lost 1 base, and 9 bases lay between the germline ends. Germline CDR1 reads GTSNPN; CDR2 reads SVGIG (reference sequence). In DNA form, the CDR3 reads TGTGCCTGGAGACCCCGGGCGAACACTGAAGCTTTCTTT. This gives the protein CAWRPRANTEAFF.

This clone has just one count. The chain has TRBV7-6 and TRBJ2-3; D not resolved. This CDR3 region has 15 residues. Germline CDR1 is SGHVS and CDR2 is FNYEAQ. Trimming cost V 3 bases and J 0 bases, with 10 bases left between them. The CDR3 nucleotides are TGTGCCAGCAGCTTCGGAAGTCCTAGCACAGATACGCAGTATTTT. Its translation is CASSFGSPSTDTQYF.

V usage is TRBV7-9 and J usage is TRBJ1-1, with TRBD1 matching over 8 bases. Germline assignment: CDR1 SEHNR and CDR2 FQNEAQ (reference sequence). The CDR3 extends over 15 amino acids. With V trimmed by 0 bases and J by 5 bases, 5 bases remained unmatched. The CDR3 sequence: CASSLAFGTGTEAFF. CDR3 nucleotide sequence: TGTGCCAGCAGCTTAGCATTTGGGACAGGTACTGAAGCTTTCTTT.

This chain joins TRBV27 and TRBJ2-7, with 7 positions matching TRBD1. J gave up 6 bases and V 6 bases, and 8 bases lay outside the gene matches. The germline V gene encodes CDR1 MNHEY and CDR2 SMNVEV (reference sequence). The CDR3 loop spans 13 amino acids. The CDR3 DNA reads as TGTGCCAGCAGGGAGACAGGGTGGGGCGAGCAGTACTTC. This translates into CASRETGWGEQYF.

This chain joins TRBV11-3 and TRBJ2-1, with D unresolved. The CDR3 extends over 16 amino acids. Germline values: CDR1 SGHNT, CDR2 YENEEA. V was clipped by 0 bases and J by 3 bases, with 12 bases between them. CDR3 loop: CASSLESKLFYNEQFF. The CDR3 nucleotides are TGTGCCAGCAGCTTAGAGTCTAAGCTCTTCTACAATGAGCAGTTCTTC.

The chain joins TRBV30 to TRBJ1-5; no firm D call. Germline assignment: CDR1 GTSNPN and CDR2 SVGIG (reference sequence). Trimming pared 0 bases from V and 7 bases from J, leaving 10 bases between. This CDR3 has 13 amino acids. In DNA form, the CDR3 reads TGTGCCTGGAGTGTAGAGGGTTGGCAGCCCCAGCATTTT. This translates into CAWSVEGWQPQHF.

This chain uses TRBV9 with TRBJ2-7, with TRBD2 as a possible D gene (5 bases). The germline V and J ends were trimmed by 1 base and 0 bases, with 8 bases remaining between them. The CDR3 loop spans 14 amino acids. From germline, CDR1 is SGDLS and CDR2 YYNGEE. DNA for the CDR3: TGTGCCAGCAGCGTAAGAGGGCACTCCTACGAGCAGTACTTC. Its translation: CASSVRGHSYEQYF.